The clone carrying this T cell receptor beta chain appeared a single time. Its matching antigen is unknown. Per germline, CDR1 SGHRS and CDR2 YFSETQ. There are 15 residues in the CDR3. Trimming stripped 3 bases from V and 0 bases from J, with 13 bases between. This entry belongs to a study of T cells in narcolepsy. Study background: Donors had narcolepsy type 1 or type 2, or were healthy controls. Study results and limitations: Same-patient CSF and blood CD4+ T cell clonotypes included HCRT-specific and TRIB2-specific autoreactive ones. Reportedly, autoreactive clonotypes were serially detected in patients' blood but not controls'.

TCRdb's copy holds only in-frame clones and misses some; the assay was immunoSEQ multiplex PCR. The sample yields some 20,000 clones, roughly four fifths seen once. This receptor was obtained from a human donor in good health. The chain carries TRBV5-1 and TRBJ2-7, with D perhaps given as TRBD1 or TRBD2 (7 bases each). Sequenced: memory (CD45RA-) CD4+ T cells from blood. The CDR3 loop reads CASSWGGQSSYEQYF. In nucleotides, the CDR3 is TGCGCCAGCAGCTGGGGGGGACAGAGCTCCTACGAGCAGTACTTC.